This T cell receptor beta chain was profiled in a study of blood T cell repertoires in COVID-19. About the research overall: Material from acute and convalescent COVID-19 was sourced from the United States, Italy and Spain. T cells, B-cell-depleted T cells, or PBMCs supplied cDNA or gDNA.

CDR1 SGHTA and CDR2 FQGNSA come from the germline V gene. J gave up 4 bases and V 2 bases, and 6 bases lay outside the gene matches. This CDR3 has 16 amino acids. The table came from immunoSEQ multiplex PCR; TCRdb's copy has only in-frame clones and leaves some out. The table includes fewer than 450,000 clones, approximately 85% detected once. The gene calls are TRBV7-2 and TRBJ1-1, with TRBD1 matching over 11 bases. The receptor was isolated from a woman aged 35 to 49 with acute COVID-19. Sequencing used PBMCs or T cells enriched from blood (not recorded which). In DNA form, the CDR3 reads TGTGCCAGCAGCTTACGCCGGGACAGGGGGGGCACTGAAGCTTTCTTT. This gives the protein CASSLRRDRGGTEAFF. Supplemented by reference TRBV7-2 and TRBJ1-1, the full variable domain reads GAGVSQSPSNKVTEKGKDVELRCDPISGHTALYWYRQSLGQGLEFLIYFQGNSAPDKSGLPSDRFSAERTGGSVSTLTIQRTQQEDSAVYLCASSLRRDRGGTEAFFGQGTRLTVV.